The TCR beta chain described here comes from a study of T cells in Graves' hyperthyroidism and ophthalmopathy. Study outcomes and limitations: Researchers found most expanded thyroid clonotypes above 0.001 in blood as well. Stable hyperthyroidism and ophthalmopathy were separated using 13 V-J signatures.

This clonotype appeared a single time. Its antigen is as yet unknown. This may be a read error: a much more frequent sequence differs by one nucleotide. RNA transcripts yielded amplified TCR beta CDR3 regions. The TCR CDR3 first-round RT-PCR relied on the HTBI primer set. TCRdb re-called the multiplex PCR reads through MiXCR, storing one row per CDR3 protein. The sample has 300,000 to 350,000 distinct CDR3 sequences; roughly 17% are singletons. Germline CDR1 and CDR2: SQVTM and ANQGSEA. The CDR3 has 17 amino acids. This TCR derives from a young man with Graves' hyperthyroidism. Sequenced material: blood. The chain recombines TRBV29-1 with TRBJ2-1; D might be TRBD1 or TRBD2, each matching 6 bases. The chain's CDR3 is CSARGGMRPRGYNGQFF. The DNA for the CDR3 is TGCAGCGCTCGAGGGGGAATGAGGCCACGGGGGTACAATGGGCAGTTCTTC.